What follows are 10 T cell receptor beta chains derived from one specimen sequenced in a study of glioma-infiltrating T cells. Using RNA template, CDR3s of TCR alpha and beta were amplified with iRepertoire arm-PCR. MiXCR was run by TCRdb on the multiplex PCR reads, yielding one entry per CDR3 protein. The sample consists of 110,000 or so distinct CDR3 sequences, around 25% of them appearing once. Sequenced sample: glioma tissue, nonneoplastic brain tissue, or PBMCs (not recorded which). The source is a human donor with low-grade glioma or glioblastoma, undergoing nonglioma brain surgery, or in good health (not recorded which).

This clonotype was observed at least ten times. V is TRBV3-1 and J is TRBJ1-5, with D unresolved. The CDR3 sequence is 12 residues long. Per the germline V gene, CDR1 is LGHDT and CDR2 is YNNKEL (reference sequence). With 8 bases removed from V and 6 bases from J, the gap between germline ends came to 11 bases. In nucleotides, the CDR3 is TGTGCCAGCCAGAATGGCGGTCAGCCCCAGCATTTT. Protein product: CASQNGGQPQHF.

Many counts were recorded for this clonotype. This chain joins TRBV10-3 and TRBJ2-3; D is unclear. Germline lookup yields CDR1 ENHRY and CDR2 SYGVKD. V shed 5 bases and J shed 6 bases, with 12 bases lying between them. The CDR3 length is 13 residues. The DNA for the CDR3 is TGTGCCATCAGTAGACTCGGAAGCGATACGCAGTATTTT. The encoded protein is CAISRLGSDTQYF.

The chain recombines TRBV7-9 with TRBJ2-5, with a weak D call TRBD1 (6 bases). Trimming pared 8 bases from V and 2 bases from J, leaving 12 bases between. The CDR3 loop spans 13 amino acids. Germline CDR1 reads SEHNR; CDR2 reads FQNEAQ (reference sequence). The CDR3 loop is CASGTGWQETQYF. CDR3 nucleotides: TGTGCCAGCGGAACAGGGTGGCAAGAGACCCAGTACTTC.

V usage is TRBV27 and J usage is TRBJ2-1; D gene unclear. This CDR3 has 11 amino acids. Trimming shortened V by 4 bases and J by 8 bases, and 6 bases separated the two germline ends. The germline V gene encodes CDR1 MNHEY and CDR2 SMNVEV (reference sequence). CDR3 nucleotides: TGTGCCAGCAGTTACGGCTATGAGCAGTTCTTC. Protein product: CASSYGYEQFF.

In this sample, this clonotype turned up many times. The chain is built from TRBV7-2 and TRBJ2-1; 7 bases align to TRBD1. This CDR3 has 13 residues. V shed 3 bases, J shed 6 bases, and the junction held 2 bases outside the gene matches. CDR1 and CDR2 from the germline V gene are SGHTA and FQGNSA. DNA for the CDR3: TGTGCCAGCAGCTTCGGACAGGTCAATGAGCAGTTCTTC. This encodes CASSFGQVNEQFF.

Ten or more counts support this clonotype. The chain carries TRBV6-2 or TRBV6-3 and TRBJ1-1, with D uncertain. Germline V gives CDR1 MNHEY, CDR2 SVGEGT. The ends were cut back, 2 bases at V and 1 base at J, with 5 bases in the middle. The CDR3 runs 13 residues. Here the CDR3 reads CASSYTPNTEAFF. For the CDR3, the DNA is TGTGCCAGCAGTTACACCCCGAACACTGAAGCTTTCTTT.

This clonotype was detected many times. This chain connects TRBV20-1 to TRBJ1-1, with D possibly matching TRBD1 (5 bases). The CDR3 totals 11 residues. Per germline, CDR1 DFQATT and CDR2 SNEGSKA (reference sequence). V was pared by 8 bases and J by 6 bases, with 13 bases between. The CDR3 region is CSRQPPPEAFF. The DNA of the CDR3 is TGCAGTCGACAGCCTCCGCCTGAAGCTTTCTTT.

The chain couples TRBV19 to TRBJ1-3; 7 bases are shared with TRBD1. This CDR3 spans 16 amino acids. Germline trimming cut 5 bases from V and 0 bases from J; bases unmatched to any gene: 7. Germline V gene data show CDR1 as LNHDA and CDR2 as SQIVND (reference sequence). CDR3 protein: CASSPGTEVSGNTIYF. The CDR3 DNA reads TGTGCCAGTAGTCCTGGGACAGAAGTCTCTGGAAACACCATATATTTT.

There are many counts of this clonotype. The V gene is TRBV27, the J gene TRBJ2-1, with TRBD2 identical over 13 bases. After removal of 4 bases from V and 4 bases from J, the junction contained 10 bases not matched to a gene. Per germline, CDR1 MNHEY and CDR2 SMNVEV (reference sequence). This CDR3 comprises 18 residues. DNA of the CDR3: TGTGCCAGCAGTTCGGGACTAGCGGGATACCCCCATTACAATGAGCAGTTCTTC. Translated, it gives CASSSGLAGYPHYNEQFF.

This clonotype appeared many times. One end of the junction is discordant with germline, which a read error may explain. The chain joins TRBV29-1 to TRBJ2-7, with unresolved D. The CDR3 loop spans 14 amino acids. Germline V gene data show CDR1 as SQVTM and CDR2 as ANQGSEA. The CDR3 DNA is TGCAGCGTTGAAGTCCTGCAAAGCTCCGACGAGCAGTACTTC. Protein product: CSVEVLQSSDEQYF.